The 13 T cell receptor beta chains below come from one sample, sequenced in a study of Graves' ophthalmopathy and Graves' hyperthyroidism. Using RNA transcripts, the TCR beta CDR3 regions were amplified. The first-round RT-PCR employed HTBI primers together with the Qiagen OneStep RT-PCR kit. A multiplex PCR was then performed as the second round. Using its own MiXCR run on the multiplex PCR reads, TCRdb lists one record per CDR3 protein. The table shows approximately 480,000 distinct CDR3 sequences, with 13% to 15% occurring only once. The specimen was blood. The origin of the receptors is a woman aged 25 to 45 with Graves' ophthalmopathy.

The table lists this clonotype with many counts. V and J are TRBV5-4 and TRBJ2-2; D gene ambiguous. Trimming took off 0 bases at V and 8 bases at J, with 5 bases between the two ends. The CDR3 extends over 12 amino acids. The germline gives CDR1 SGHNT, CDR2 YYREEE (reference sequence). CDR3 sequence: CASSLVVGELFF. The CDR3 DNA follows: TGTGCCAGCAGCTTGGTAGTTGGGGAGCTGTTTTTT.

This clonotype was recorded many times. The J gene is TRBJ1-5, the V gene TRBV11-2; 7 nucleotides align to TRBD1. The CDR3 totals 17 residues. The junction had 16 bases not matched to a gene; V was cut back by 4 bases and J by 7 bases. The germline V gene has CDR1 SGHAT and CDR2 FQNNGV. In DNA, the CDR3 is TGTGCCAGCAGCTCCCGGCGAAAGACAGGGAGGAACCAGCCCCAGCATTTT. Protein product: CASSSRRKTGRNQPQHF.

In this sample, this clonotype turned up many times. J is TRBJ2-5 and V is TRBV12-3 or TRBV12-4; maybe TRBD2 (5 bases). Trimming took off 7 bases at V and 2 bases at J, with 14 bases between the two ends. The CDR3 has 14 residues. CDR3 in amino acids: CASTLEAAQETQYF. CDR3 in DNA: TGTGCCAGCACTTTGGAGGCGGCGCAAGAGACCCAGTACTTC.

This clonotype was seen at least ten times. The chain has TRBV27 and TRBJ1-2; tentative D call: TRBD1 (6 bases). V was shortened by 6 bases and J by 8 bases, with 10 bases between the two germline ends. Germline V gives CDR1 MNHEY, CDR2 SMNVEV (reference sequence). The CDR3 covers 11 residues. The CDR3: CASRDSRGYTF. As DNA, the CDR3 is TGTGCCAGCAGGGACAGTCGAGGCTACACCTTC.

The J gene is TRBJ2-4, the V gene TRBV28; 11 bases agree with TRBD1. The CDR3 has 14 amino acids. The ends lost 4 bases at V and 10 bases at J; junction bases unmatched: 6. CDR1 is MDHEN, CDR2 SYDVKM, per germline. In DNA, the CDR3 is TGTGCCAGCAGTTCGGACAGGGACAGGGGGATTCAGTACTTC. Translated, it gives CASSSDRDRGIQYF.

This clonotype was seen at least ten times. The chain couples TRBV11-2 to TRBJ2-5, with D uncertain. This CDR3 is built from 13 residues. The germline CDR1 and CDR2 sequences are SGHAT and FQNNGV. The V end lost 3 bases, the J end lost 4 bases, and 9 bases lay between the germline ends. CDR3 coding DNA: TGTGCCAGCAGCTTTTCTAGACGAGAGACCCAGTACTTC. Translation: CASSFSRRETQYF.

Many counts were recorded for this clonotype. The V gene is TRBV12-3 or TRBV12-4, the J gene TRBJ2-5; D is undetermined. CDR3 size: 15 residues. The V gene lost 2 bases and the J gene lost 2 bases, with 12 bases spanning the gap. The CDR3 nucleotides read TGTGCCAGCAGTTTACGGGCTCCCGTACAAGAGACCCAGTACTTC. It is translated as CASSLRAPVQETQYF.

This clonotype was counted at least ten times. V gene TRBV6-1 combines with J gene TRBJ1-2, with a possible D match to TRBD1 (6 bases). The germline V and J ends were trimmed by 6 bases and 4 bases, with 12 bases remaining between them. There are 13 residues in the CDR3. Germline CDR1 reads MNHNS; CDR2 reads SASEGT. CDR3 amino acids: CASRPPGAYGYTF. CDR3 DNA: TGTGCCAGCAGGCCACCGGGGGCCTATGGCTACACCTTC.

This clonotype was detected ten times or more. V is TRBV28 and J is TRBJ2-7; D might be TRBD1 (7 bases). From germline, CDR1 is MDHEN and CDR2 SYDVKM. The CDR3 is 14 amino acids. V lost 3 bases and J lost 11, with 20 bases in between. CDR3 residues: CASSFGGTVRSEYF. The CDR3, as DNA: TGTGCCAGCAGTTTTGGGGGGACAGTCCGTTCGGAGTACTTC.

V usage is TRBV12-3 or TRBV12-4 and J usage is TRBJ2-7, with unresolved D. This CDR3 has 13 amino acids. Trimming pared 3 bases from V and 2 bases from J, leaving 8 bases between. CDR3 nucleotide sequence: TGTGCCAGCAGTTTGTACATCCCCTACGAGCAGTACTTC. Translating it yields CASSLYIPYEQYF.

This clonotype was observed many times. The chain joins TRBV6-1 to TRBJ2-5; maybe TRBD2 (5 bases). Trimming stripped 3 bases from V and 5 bases from J, with 13 bases between. Germline CDR1 and CDR2: MNHNS and SASEGT. This CDR3 contains 14 residues. The CDR3 spells CASSDGPTGETQYF. The CDR3 DNA reads TGTGCCAGCAGTGATGGTCCAACGGGGGAGACCCAGTACTTC.

This clonotype was seen many times. This sequence joins TRBV20-1 and TRBJ1-1, with D uncertain. CDR1 is DFQATT, CDR2 SNEGSKA, per germline (reference sequence). CDR3 length: 15 amino acids. Trimming took 0 bases from V and 1 from J, leaving 12 bases between them. The CDR3 loop reads CSARDKWTGNTEAFF. CDR3 sequence (DNA): TGCAGTGCTAGAGATAAATGGACGGGGAACACTGAAGCTTTCTTT.

This clonotype occurred a few times. The chain employs TRBV7-2 and TRBJ1-1; D call uncertain. The CDR3 consists of 14 residues. V shed 6 bases and J shed 4 bases, with 15 bases lying between them. Germline-derived CDR1 and CDR2 are SGHTA and FQGNSA. Here the CDR3 reads CASRYAFTPTEAFF. For the CDR3, the DNA is TGTGCCAGCAGGTACGCATTTACTCCCACTGAAGCTTTCTTT.